Listed here are 7 T cell receptor beta chains from one sample, sequenced in a study of blood T cell repertoires in COVID-19. The method was immunoSEQ multiplex PCR; TCRdb's version includes in-frame clones alone and lacks a portion of them. The repertoire holds fewer than 150,000 clones, with 84% as singletons. The material sequenced was peripheral blood. Receptors originate from a human donor in a cohort sampled during active COVID-19.

The chain employs TRBV4-2 and TRBJ2-1; TRBD2 matches at 8 bases. J was trimmed by 9 bases and V by 0 bases; bases with no gene match: 7. CDR1 and CDR2 from the germline V gene are LGHNA and YNFKEQ. This CDR3 is 15 amino acids long. The CDR3 nucleotides are TGTGCCAGCAGCCAAGAGCAAGCGGGGGCTTTTGAGCAGTTCTTC. This translates into CASSQEQAGAFEQFF.

The chain carries TRBV7-2 and TRBJ2-1, with D tentatively TRBD2 (6 bases). Germline V gene sequence: CDR1 SGHTA, CDR2 FQGNSA. Trimming pared 7 bases from V and 2 bases from J, leaving 12 bases between. This CDR3 contains 14 residues. As DNA, the CDR3 is TGTGCCAGCACCCGACTAGTGACCTACAATGAGCAGTTCTTC. It specifies CASTRLVTYNEQFF.

V gene TRBV18 combines with J gene TRBJ2-7, with 13 bases matching TRBD2. The CDR3 consists of 17 residues. Germline loops: CDR1 KGHSH, CDR2 LQKENI. Germline trimming cut 4 bases from V and 1 base from J; bases unmatched to any gene: 7. The CDR3: CASSRLAGGPNSYEQYF. In DNA form, the CDR3 reads TGTGCCAGCTCACGACTAGCGGGGGGTCCCAATTCCTACGAGCAGTACTTC.

The chain combines TRBV12-3 or TRBV12-4 with TRBJ2-2; TRBD1 agrees at 8 bases. The CDR3 is made up of 13 amino acids. J was trimmed by 6 bases and V by 6 bases; bases with no gene match: 3. The CDR3: CASRYRGSGELFF. In DNA, the CDR3 is TGTGCCAGCAGGTACAGGGGGTCCGGGGAGCTGTTTTTT.

V gene TRBV5-4 combines with J gene TRBJ1-2; 7 bases match TRBD1. This CDR3 has 15 amino acids. V was clipped by 4 bases and J by 4 bases; unmatched bases: 10. CDR1 is SGHNT, CDR2 YYREEE, per germline (reference sequence). The CDR3 coding sequence is TGTGCCAGCAGCGGGCCCCGGACAGGTGTCTATGGCTACACCTTC. Translated, it gives CASSGPRTGVYGYTF.

The rearrangement links TRBV10-3 to TRBJ1-5, with a possible D match to TRBD1 (6 bases). Germline V lookup: CDR1 ENHRY, CDR2 SYGVKD. The CDR3 runs 15 residues. The V end lost 0 bases, the J end lost 1 base, and 7 bases lay between the germline ends. This CDR3 reads CAISESGGSNQPQHF. For the CDR3, the DNA is TGTGCCATCAGTGAGTCAGGGGGAAGCAATCAGCCCCAGCATTTT.

This clone came up once. J is TRBJ2-3 and V is TRBV7-9, with D possibly TRBD2 on 6 matching bases. CDR1 is SEHNR and CDR2 is FQNEAQ in the germline V gene (reference sequence). This CDR3 has 12 amino acids. The DNA for the CDR3 is TGTGCAGTTTTGGAGGGTGCAGATACGCAGTATTTT. This sequence encodes CAVLEGADTQYF.